These 13 T cell receptor beta chains share one sample of origin, sequenced in a study of beta chain features in type 1 diabetes. The study, taken as a whole, reports: When Type 1 diabetes patients were examined, their TCRB CDR3s proved moderately but significantly shorter in all four CD4+ subsets.

These receptors have no known antigen. Expressed TCRB transcripts got sequenced, as all isolated RNA was reverse transcribed. Generated by immunoSEQ multiplex PCR, the TCRdb table keeps only in-frame clones and is missing some. The table shows more than 300,000 clones, with approximately 9.7% occurring only once. The sample consisted of central memory CD4+ T cells from blood. The receptors here all came from a young man with type 1 diabetes.

Notes on this clone: This clone may be a read error of a much larger clone one base away. This chain links TRBV6-5 with TRBJ1-3; the D is unclear. The CDR3 is 15 amino acids. Germline V gives CDR1 MNHEY, CDR2 SVGAGI. The V and J ends lost 5 bases and 2 bases respectively, with 13 bases between them. The chain's CDR3 is CASSPSVGAGNTIYF. The CDR3 coding sequence is TGTGCCAGCAGTCCGTCCGTGGGCGCTGGAAACACCATATATTTT.

In regard to this clone: Given a much more abundant clone one base away, this may be a read error. Other DNA sequences within the sample encode an identical CDR3. The chain recombines TRBV6-1 with TRBJ1-1; D might be TRBD1 (6 bases). The CDR3 consists of 13 residues. Germline V gene lookup returns CDR1 MNHNS and CDR2 SASEGT. V lost 4 bases and J 1 base, leaving 7 bases between the germline ends. The CDR3 protein is CASSGQANTEAFF. In nucleotides, the CDR3 is TGTGCCAGCAGTGGACAGGCGAACACTGAAGCTTTCTTT.

This clone was seen at least ten times. The rearrangement uses TRBV6-5 and TRBJ1-2, with D unclear. The CDR3 is made up of 11 amino acids. V was shortened by 4 bases and J by 8 bases, with 8 bases between the two germline ends. Germline V lookup: CDR1 MNHEY, CDR2 SVGAGI. This CDR3 reads CASSFKGGYTF. The CDR3 DNA follows: TGTGCCAGCAGTTTCAAGGGCGGCTACACCTTC.

This clone showed up just once. This sequence joins TRBV28 and TRBJ1-2; TRBD1 might be the D (5 bases). Trimming took off 6 bases at V and 10 bases at J, with 9 bases between the two ends. The germline V gene has CDR1 MDHEN and CDR2 SYDVKM. The CDR3 contains 10 residues. CDR3: CASSRDHYTF. The CDR3 region has the DNA TGTGCCAGCAGCCGGGACCACTACACCTTC.

The chain links TRBV11-2 to TRBJ2-7, with a possible D match to TRBD2 (5 bases). V was cut by 0 bases and J by 3 bases, with 12 bases left in between. The CDR3 spans 15 residues. CDR1 is SGHAT, CDR2 FQNNGV, per germline. CDR3 in DNA: TGTGCCAGCAGCTTAGAGCCATTCCGGGGCTACGAGCAGTACTTC. It encodes CASSLEPFRGYEQYF.

This clone showed up just a few times. The CDR3 loop reads CASSLVNGGETQYF. For the CDR3, the DNA is TGTGCCAGCTCACTCGTCAACGGTGGGGAGACCCAGTACTTC. The V gene is TRBV18, the J gene TRBJ2-5; D not resolved. The ends were cut back, 4 bases at V and 5 bases at J, with 14 bases in the middle. CDR3 length equals 14 residues. Germline CDR1 KGHSH, CDR2 LQKENI.

This clone was seen a few times. This chain uses TRBV5-1 with TRBJ2-1; a weak D match, TRBD2 (6 bases). Between the trimmed V and J ends, which lost 0 bases and 9 bases, there was a span of 16 bases. Germline V CDR1 and CDR2: SGHRS, YFSETQ. This CDR3 comprises 15 residues. CDR3 DNA sequence: TGCGCCAGCAGCTTGGCACAAGCTGGAGGGGTTGAGCAGTTCTTC. It translates to CASSLAQAGGVEQFF.

The rearrangement joins TRBV23-1 to TRBJ1-5; tentative D call: TRBD1 (6 bases). TRBV23-1 is an ORF, with its function uncertain. The V and J ends lost 6 bases and 2 bases respectively, with 11 bases between them. This CDR3 is built from 14 residues. Written as DNA, the CDR3 is TGCGCCAGCAGCCTGACAGGAGGCAATCAGCCCCAGCATTTT. Protein product: CASSLTGGNQPQHF.

This clone turned up a few times. The V call is TRBV23-1, the J call TRBJ1-1; D call uncertain. TRBV23-1 is designated an ORF whose function remains uncertain. This CDR3 is 14 amino acids long. Deletions cut 4 bases from V and 1 base from J, with 10 bases between. The CDR3 DNA sequence: TGCGCCAGCAGTCCCTGGACGGGGAACACTGAAGCTTTCTTT. Translating gives CASSPWTGNTEAFF.

This clone has a handful of counts. The gene calls are TRBV4-3 and TRBJ2-2; 12 nucleotides line up with TRBD2. Germline CDR1 is LGHNA and CDR2 is YSLEER. V gave up 5 bases and J gave up 4 bases; unmatched junction bases: 11. The CDR3 consists of 18 residues. The CDR3: CASSKAPPSGGATGELFF. DNA of the CDR3: TGCGCCAGCAGCAAAGCCCCTCCTAGCGGGGGGGCCACCGGGGAGCTGTTTTTT.

This chain uses TRBV4-3 with TRBJ1-2; D not certain. The V gene's germline CDR1 is LGHNA and CDR2 YSLEER. Trimming pared 0 bases from V and 5 bases from J, leaving 13 bases between. The CDR3 contains 15 residues. This CDR3 reads CASSQDRRARYGYTF. CDR3 sequence (DNA): TGCGCCAGCAGCCAAGATCGAAGGGCCCGGTATGGCTACACCTTC.

This clone was seen a handful of times. V usage is TRBV7-2 and J usage is TRBJ1-5; 11 nucleotides align to TRBD1. CDR1 and CDR2 (germline): SGHTA, FQGNSA. The trim removed 1 base at V and 2 bases at J, leaving 7 bases unmatched. This CDR3 region has 18 residues. CDR3 region: CASSLVGPGQGGNQPQHF. The CDR3 bases are TGTGCCAGCAGCTTAGTAGGGCCGGGACAGGGGGGCAATCAGCCCCAGCATTTT.

This chain uses TRBV6-6 with TRBJ2-1; tentatively, D is TRBD1 or TRBD2 (5 bases each). Germline V lookup: CDR1 MNHNY, CDR2 SVGAGI (reference sequence). V lost 2 bases, J lost 8 bases, and 16 bases lay in between. This CDR3 is 15 amino acids long. The CDR3 spells CASSYSTGPADEQFF. The DNA for the CDR3 is TGTGCCAGCAGTTACAGTACGGGACCGGCCGATGAGCAGTTCTTC.